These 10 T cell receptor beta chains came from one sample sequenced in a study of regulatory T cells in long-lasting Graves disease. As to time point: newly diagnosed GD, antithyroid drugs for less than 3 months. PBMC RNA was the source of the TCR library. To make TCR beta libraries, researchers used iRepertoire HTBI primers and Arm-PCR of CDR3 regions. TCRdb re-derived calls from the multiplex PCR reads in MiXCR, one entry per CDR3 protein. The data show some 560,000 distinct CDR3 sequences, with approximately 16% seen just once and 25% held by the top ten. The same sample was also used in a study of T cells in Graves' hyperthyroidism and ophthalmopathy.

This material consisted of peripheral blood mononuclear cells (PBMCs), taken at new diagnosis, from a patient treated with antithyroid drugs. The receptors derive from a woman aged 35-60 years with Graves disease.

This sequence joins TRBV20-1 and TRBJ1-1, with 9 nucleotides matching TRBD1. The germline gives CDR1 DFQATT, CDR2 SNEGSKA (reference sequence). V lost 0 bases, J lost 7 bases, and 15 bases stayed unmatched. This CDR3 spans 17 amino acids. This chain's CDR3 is CSARDLLRQGGNGEAFF. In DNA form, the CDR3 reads TGCAGTGCTAGAGATCTCCTAAGACAGGGGGGGAACGGTGAAGCTTTCTTT.

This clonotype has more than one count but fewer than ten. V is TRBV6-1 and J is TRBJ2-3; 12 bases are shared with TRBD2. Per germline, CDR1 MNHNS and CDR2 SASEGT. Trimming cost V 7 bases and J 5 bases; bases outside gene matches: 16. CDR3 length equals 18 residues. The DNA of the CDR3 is TGTGCCAGCACCGGCCCAATTCGGACTAGCGGGGTCGGAGATACGCAGTATTTT. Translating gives CASTGPIRTSGVGDTQYF.

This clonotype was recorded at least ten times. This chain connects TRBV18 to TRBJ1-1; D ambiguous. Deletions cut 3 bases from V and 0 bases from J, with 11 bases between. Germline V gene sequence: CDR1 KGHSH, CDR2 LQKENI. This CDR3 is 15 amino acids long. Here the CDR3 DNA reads TGTGCCAGCTCACCGGCAGGCCGGATGAACACTGAAGCTTTCTTT. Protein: CASSPAGRMNTEAFF.

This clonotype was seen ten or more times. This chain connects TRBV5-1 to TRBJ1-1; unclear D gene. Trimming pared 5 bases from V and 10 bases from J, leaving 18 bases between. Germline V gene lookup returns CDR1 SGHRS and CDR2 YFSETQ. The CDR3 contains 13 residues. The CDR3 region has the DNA TGCGCCAGCAGAGAGGGAGCCGGGGTCGGAGCTTTCTTT. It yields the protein CASREGAGVGAFF.

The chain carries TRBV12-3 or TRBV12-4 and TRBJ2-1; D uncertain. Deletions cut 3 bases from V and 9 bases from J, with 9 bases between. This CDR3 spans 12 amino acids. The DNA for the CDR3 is TGTGCCAGCAGTTTCGACGGTCCTGAGCAGTTCTTC. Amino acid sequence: CASSFDGPEQFF.

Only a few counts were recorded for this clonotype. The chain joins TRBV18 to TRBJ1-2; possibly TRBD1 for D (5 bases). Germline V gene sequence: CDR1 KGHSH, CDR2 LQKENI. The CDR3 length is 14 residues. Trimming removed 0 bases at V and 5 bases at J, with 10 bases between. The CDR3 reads CASSPPTGRYGYTF. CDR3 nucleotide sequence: TGTGCCAGCTCACCACCTACAGGACGATATGGCTACACCTTC.

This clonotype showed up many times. CDR3 sequence: CASSQLPPGTNQPQHF. The CDR3 DNA reads as TGTGCCAGCAGTCAGCTACCGCCAGGGACAAATCAGCCCCAGCATTTT. V is TRBV6-1 and J is TRBJ1-5; a possible D gene is TRBD1 (6 bases). V was cut by 5 bases and J by 4 bases, with 18 bases left in between. CDR1 MNHNS and CDR2 SASEGT come from the germline V gene. This CDR3 is 16 amino acids long.

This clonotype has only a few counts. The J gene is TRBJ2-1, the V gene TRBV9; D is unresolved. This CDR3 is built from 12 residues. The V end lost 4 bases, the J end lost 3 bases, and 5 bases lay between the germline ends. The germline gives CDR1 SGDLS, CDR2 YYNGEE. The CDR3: CASSRDYNEQFF. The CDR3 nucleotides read TGTGCCAGCAGCAGGGACTACAATGAGCAGTTCTTC.

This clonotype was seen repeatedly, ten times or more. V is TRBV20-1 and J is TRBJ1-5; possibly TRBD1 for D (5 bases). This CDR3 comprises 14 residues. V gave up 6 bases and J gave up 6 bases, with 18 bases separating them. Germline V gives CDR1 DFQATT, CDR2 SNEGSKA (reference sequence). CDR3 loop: CSAEGSRGGQPQHF. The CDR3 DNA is TGCAGTGCAGAGGGTTCGAGGGGCGGTCAGCCCCAGCATTTT.

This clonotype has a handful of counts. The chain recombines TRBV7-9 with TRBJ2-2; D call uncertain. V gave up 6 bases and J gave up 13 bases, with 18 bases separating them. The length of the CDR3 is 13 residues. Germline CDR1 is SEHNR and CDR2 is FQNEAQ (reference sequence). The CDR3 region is CASSPPGEKWLFF. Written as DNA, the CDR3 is TGTGCCAGCAGTCCACCGGGCGAAAAGTGGCTGTTTTTT.